These T cell receptor beta chains were read from a single sample in a study of shared clonotypes between healthy human individuals. Generated by immunoSEQ multiplex PCR, the TCRdb table keeps only in-frame clones and is missing some. The sample consists of around 1.1 million clones, about 84% of them appearing once. Sequenced input: memory CD4+ T cells from PBMCs. The receptors were gathered from a man aged 18 to 35 in good health. Some clones in this sample may be carry-over from other donors' samples. Both conserved end residues are part of each CDR3. The order of the fields is J gene, D gene, V gene, CDR3 length, clone size, CDR3 DNA, CDR3 protein. D genes are given only for firm matches. Clone size is not always given. Where it is, it says once, few, many or a class for expanded clones.

TRBJ1-4 | TRBD1 | TRBV5-4 | 17 | . | TGTGCCAGCAGCTTGGGGGGACAGGGCATATCGGGTGAAAAACTGTTTTTT | CASSLGGQGISGEKLFF
TRBJ2-7 | TRBD1 | TRBV5-1 | 13 | . | TGCGCCAGCAGCTCGGGGACAGCCTACGAGCAGTACTTC | CASSSGTAYEQYF
TRBJ2-7 | TRBD2 | TRBV28 | 18 | few | TGTGCCAGCAGTTTATGGCGCGGGAGAGGACTAGCGGGGGGGGAGCAGTACTTC | CASSLWRGRGLAGGEQYF
TRBJ2-1 | . | TRBV9 | 15 | . | TGTGCCAGCAGCCCAGGAGGGGGTCCCTACAATGAGCAGTTCTTC | CASSPGGGPYNEQFF
TRBJ2-3 | TRBD2 | TRBV30 | 15 | . | TGTGCCTGGGGTAGCGGGAGTAGGGGCGCAGATACGCAGTATTTT | CAWGSGSRGADTQYF
TRBJ2-3 | TRBD2 | TRBV2 | 12 | many | TGTGCCAGCAAAAGACTAGCGGATACGCAGTATTTT | CASKRLADTQYF
TRBJ2-5 | TRBD2 | TRBV9 | 15 | . | TGTGCCAGCACCACCGGGGGGGCAGGGCAAGAGACCCAGTACTTC | CASTTGGAGQETQYF
TRBJ2-5 | TRBD2 | TRBV30 | 16 | once | TGTGCCTGGAGCGTGGGACTAGCGGGAGGGGGAGAGACCCAGTACTTC | CAWSVGLAGGGETQYF
TRBJ1-4 | TRBD1 | TRBV7-9 | 14 | . | TGTGCCAGCAGAACCGGGACAGGAAATGAAAAACTGTTTTTT | CASRTGTGNEKLFF
TRBJ2-3 | . | TRBV11-2 | 11 | . | TGTGCCAGCAGCTCCGGGGCTACGCAGTATTTT | CASSSGATQYF
TRBJ1-2 | . | TRBV29-1 | 12 | . | TGCAGCGTTGGGGGGGAGGGCTATGGCTACACCTTC | CSVGGEGYGYTF
TRBJ2-3 | TRBD2 | TRBV11-2 | 16 | once | TGTGCCAGCAGCTTATTACTAGCGGGATTTAAAGATACGCAGTATTTT | CASSLLLAGFKDTQYF
TRBJ1-2 | . | TRBV15 | 15 | . | TGTGCCACCAGCAGAGAGACAGGCCCGTCCTATGGCTACACCTTC | CATSRETGPSYGYTF
TRBJ2-3 | . | TRBV18 | 17 | . | TGTGCCAGCTCACCACGGTGGGACGGGAGTGACGGTGATACGCAGTATTTT | CASSPRWDGSDGDTQYF
TRBJ2-5 | . | TRBV2 | 16 | . | TGTGCCAGCAGTGAACGGTGGAGGAAGCCAAAAGAGACCCAGTACTTC | CASSERWRKPKETQYF
TRBJ2-5 | . | TRBV19 | 17 | few | TGTGCCAGTAGTACCTTGGAAGGTCTTACAGTCCAAGAGACCCAGTACTTC | CASSTLEGLTVQETQYF
TRBJ2-1 | . | TRBV7-3 | 10 | . | TGTGCCAGCAGGACTCTTGAGCAGTTCTTC | CASRTLEQFF
TRBJ2-1 | . | TRBV28 | 14 | . | TGTGCCAGCAGTTCAGGCGGGCAATACAATGAGCAGTTCTTC | CASSSGGQYNEQFF
TRBJ1-2 | TRBD1 | TRBV5-6 | 15 | . | TGTGCCAGCAGCTTGTTGCAGGGGGCACTCTATGGCTACACCTTC | CASSLLQGALYGYTF
TRBJ1-2 | TRBD1 | TRBV5-1 | 13 | . | TGCGCCAGCAGTTGGGACAGAGTCCAGGGCTACACCTTC | CASSWDRVQGYTF
TRBJ2-7 | . | TRBV2 | 14 | few | TGTGCCAGCAGTGAGGATAGGGCAGGGTACGAGCAGTACTTC | CASSEDRAGYEQYF
TRBJ1-2 | . | TRBV28 | 13 | . | TGTGCCAGCAGCGACGGGGGATCCTATGGCTACACCTTC | CASSDGGSYGYTF
TRBJ1-4 | . | TRBV2 | 14 | once | TGTGCCAGCAGTAGGAGTCAGGGCCTCCAGAAACTGTTTTTT | CASSRSQGLQKLFF
TRBJ1-2 | TRBD1 | TRBV29-1 | 14 | once | TGCAGCGTTGCCCCGGGACAGGGGAACTATGGCTACACCTTC | CSVAPGQGNYGYTF
TRBJ1-2 | TRBD1 | TRBV19 | 14 | . | TGTGCCAGTAGTACGACAGGGGGCCTCGGTGGCTACACCTTC | CASSTTGGLGGYTF
TRBJ2-1 | TRBD1 | TRBV28 | 14 | few | TGTGCCAGCAGCCCACAGGGGGCGGTCGATGAGCAGTTCTTC | CASSPQGAVDEQFF
TRBJ2-7 | TRBD2 | TRBV2 | 14 | few | TGTGCCAGCAGTAAGGGACTAGCGGGAGTGGGGATGTACTTC | CASSKGLAGVGMYF